The 21 T cell receptor beta chains reported below all come from one sample, sequenced in a study of T-cell reconstitution after alpha-beta-depleted transplantation in children. The authors prepared the TCRbeta library with unique molecular identifiers. MiXCR, run by TCRdb on the PCR reads, gives a single entry per CDR3 protein. The data contain nearly 200,000 distinct CDR3 sequences, 6.3% of them singletons. The sequenced sample was PBMCs, obtained before TCRalphabeta/CD19-depleted stem cell transplant. These receptors came from a girl younger than two with combined immunodeficiency, due to receive a stem cell transplant.

There are many counts of this clonotype. The rearrangement uses TRBV2 and TRBJ2-5, with TRBD1 matching 9 bases. The V gene end was trimmed by 4 bases and the J gene end by 4 bases; junction bases not matched to a gene: 10. CDR1 and CDR2 from the germline V gene are SNHLY and FYNNEI. CDR3 size: 16 residues. The DNA of the CDR3 is TGTGCCAGCAGTGTTTATCCGGGACAGGGAGGAGAGACCCAGTACTTC. It codes for CASSVYPGQGGETQYF.

This clonotype appeared many times. The chain links TRBV20-1 to TRBJ2-1; D may be TRBD1 (6 bases). V was pared by 0 bases and J by 4 bases, with 13 bases between. The CDR3 covers 15 residues. CDR1 is DFQATT, CDR2 SNEGSKA, per germline (reference sequence). CDR3 protein: CSARDDDTGYNEQFF. The CDR3 DNA follows: TGCAGTGCTAGAGACGACGATACAGGGTACAATGAGCAGTTCTTC.

This clonotype has at least ten counts. The chain combines TRBV12-3 or TRBV12-4 with TRBJ2-1; the D gene could be TRBD1 or TRBD2 (5 bases each). The ends were cut back, 4 bases at V and 6 bases at J, with 13 bases in the middle. The CDR3 is 14 amino acids. Here the CDR3 reads CASSSGTPINEQFF. Here the CDR3 DNA reads TGTGCCAGCAGTTCCGGGACCCCTATCAATGAGCAGTTCTTC.

This clonotype was picked up many times. The chain links TRBV6-2 or TRBV6-3 to TRBJ1-5, with D tentatively TRBD1 (5 bases). V lost 6 bases to trimming and J lost 4 bases, with 13 bases between them. The CDR3 has 14 residues. Germline V lookup: CDR1 MNHEY, CDR2 SVGEGT. CDR3: CASSPSGGNQPQHF. CDR3 nucleotides: TGTGCCAGCAGCCCCTCGGGGGGGAATCAGCCCCAGCATTTT.

The sample holds many counts of this clonotype. The chain links TRBV14 to TRBJ2-2; the match to TRBD2 covers 13 bases. The CDR3 consists of 18 residues. Germline V CDR1 and CDR2: SGHDN, FVKESK. V shed 4 bases and J 5 bases; nucleotides not matched to a gene: 10. CDR3 region: CASSRRTSGSVGTGELFF. CDR3 nucleotides: TGTGCCAGCAGCCGCCGGACTAGCGGGAGTGTTGGTACCGGGGAGCTGTTTTTT.

This clonotype was seen ten or more times. V usage is TRBV29-1 and J usage is TRBJ2-5; D is ambiguous. V lost 4 bases and J lost 4, with 13 bases in between. The CDR3 length is 13 residues. CDR1 is SQVTM and CDR2 is ANQGSEA in the germline V gene. CDR3 amino acids: CSVAGVVAETQYF. In DNA form, the CDR3 reads TGCAGCGTTGCGGGTGTGGTAGCAGAGACCCAGTACTTC. Looking up the rest from reference TRBV29-1 and TRBJ2-5 gives the full variable domain: SAVISQKPSRDICQRGTSLTIQCQVDSQVTMMFWYRQQPGQSLTLIATANQGSEATYESGFVIDKFPISRPNLTFSTLTVSNMSPEDSSIYLCSVAGVVAETQYFGPGTRLLVL.

This clonotype has a handful of counts. V gene TRBV30 combines with J gene TRBJ1-5; 9 bases agree with TRBD1. The V gene end was trimmed by 3 bases and the J gene end by 0 bases; junction bases not matched to a gene: 15. Germline CDR1 GTSNPN, CDR2 SVGIG (reference sequence). The CDR3 is 19 residues long. CDR3 bases: TGTGCCTGGAGCGCCTGGACAGGGGACTTCCTTATTAGCAATCAGCCCCAGCATTTT. Translating it yields CAWSAWTGDFLISNQPQHF. The full variable domain, with the rest looked up from reference TRBV30 and TRBJ1-5, is SQTIHQWPATLVQPVGSPLSLECTVEGTSNPNLYWYRQAAGRGLQLLFYSVGIGQISSEVPQNLSASRPQDRQFILSSKKLLLSDSGFYLCAWSAWTGDFLISNQPQHFGDGTRLSIL.

This clonotype occurred many times. V usage is TRBV12-3 or TRBV12-4 and J usage is TRBJ2-5, with D possibly TRBD1 on 6 matching bases. The CDR3 spans 12 residues. The V gene lost 6 bases and the J gene lost 5 bases, with 10 bases spanning the gap. CDR3 in amino acids: CASRYTGETQYF. The CDR3 DNA sequence: TGTGCCAGCAGATATACAGGGGAGACCCAGTACTTC.

This clonotype occurred many times. The chain employs TRBV7-2 and TRBJ1-3; 7 bases are shared with TRBD1. Germline V CDR1 and CDR2: SGHTA, FQGNSA. The V gene end was trimmed by 0 bases and the J gene end by 0 bases; junction bases not matched to a gene: 5. The CDR3 runs to 17 residues. In nucleotides, the CDR3 is TGTGCCAGCAGCTTAGCGACAGGGAGGGGCTCTGGAAACACCATATATTTT. Amino acids: CASSLATGRGSGNTIYF.

This clonotype was found many times. This chain joins TRBV29-1 and TRBJ2-1; 11 bases agree with TRBD2. This CDR3 has 14 amino acids. Trimming removed 3 bases from V and 6 bases from J; junction bases left unmatched: 4. Per the germline V gene, CDR1 is SQVTM and CDR2 is ANQGSEA. The CDR3 region is CSVDTLAGGNEQFF. The CDR3 coding sequence is TGCAGCGTTGATACCCTAGCGGGAGGCAATGAGCAGTTCTTC.

The chain has TRBV7-9 and TRBJ2-3, with D possibly matching TRBD2 (6 bases). CDR3 size: 15 residues. Germline assignment: CDR1 SEHNR and CDR2 FQNEAQ (reference sequence). V was pared by 1 base and J by 5 bases, with 13 bases between. The CDR3 DNA reads TGTGCCAGCAGCTTAGTGGGAGGCGGCGGAGATACGCAGTATTTT. It specifies CASSLVGGGGDTQYF.

This clonotype has a count of ten or more. V gene TRBV27 combines with J gene TRBJ2-3, with D tentatively TRBD2 (5 bases). The CDR3 loop spans 15 amino acids. V lost 4 bases, J lost 5 bases, and 16 bases lay in between. Germline V CDR1 and CDR2: MNHEY, SMNVEV (reference sequence). In DNA form, the CDR3 reads TGTGCCAGCAGTTCTCGGAGGACCGTCGAAGATACGCAGTATTTT. Its protein is CASSSRRTVEDTQYF.

This clonotype occurred many times. V and J are TRBV2 and TRBJ2-5, with D perhaps matching TRBD1 (5 bases). This CDR3 region has 12 residues. The germline gives CDR1 SNHLY, CDR2 FYNNEI. The V end lost 6 bases, the J end lost 1 base, and 6 bases lay between the germline ends. As DNA, the CDR3 is TGTGCCAGCAGAGACAGCCAAGAGACCCAGTACTTC. As protein: CASRDSQETQYF.

The V call is TRBV25-1, the J call TRBJ1-1; a weak D match, TRBD1 (6 bases). The CDR3 runs 14 residues. The germline CDR1 and CDR2 sequences are MGHDK and SYGVNS. Trimming took off 4 bases at V and 5 bases at J, with 14 bases between the two ends. CDR3 nucleotides: TGTGCCAGCAGTGTTACAGGGTCGGGGACTGAAGCTTTCTTT. Amino acid sequence: CASSVTGSGTEAFF.

The chain recombines TRBV5-1 with TRBJ1-4; D unresolved. This CDR3 has 13 amino acids. The germline CDR1 and CDR2 sequences are SGHRS and YFSETQ. Trimming removed 0 bases from V and 3 bases from J, with 3 bases in between. CDR3 DNA sequence: TGCGCCAGCAGCTTGGCTCCTAATGAAAAACTGTTTTTT. Residues: CASSLAPNEKLFF.

This clonotype was recorded many times. The chain employs TRBV4-3 and TRBJ2-7, with 10 bases fitting TRBD2. The CDR3 totals 18 residues. V lost 0 bases, J lost 4 bases, and 12 bases stayed unmatched. Looked up from germline, CDR1 is LGHNA and CDR2 is YSLEER. DNA of the CDR3: TGCGCCAGCAGCCAAGATTCTAGCGGGGGTGATTGGAGTTACGAGCAGTACTTC. Translated: CASSQDSSGGDWSYEQYF.

This chain joins TRBV4-3 and TRBJ2-7; TRBD1 aligns across 7 bases. V trimming: 4 bases; J trimming: 2 bases; junction bases outside the gene matches: 11. This CDR3 spans 16 amino acids. The germline gives CDR1 LGHNA, CDR2 YSLEER. CDR3 in DNA: TGCGCCAGCAGCCCAGATTATCTGGGACAGACCTACGAGCAGTACTTC. It is translated as CASSPDYLGQTYEQYF.

In its sample, this clonotype was seen a few times. The rearrangement links TRBV7-3 to TRBJ1-1, with D possibly matching TRBD1 (5 bases). V gave up 5 bases and J gave up 8 bases, with 15 bases separating them. Germline assignment: CDR1 SGHTA and CDR2 FQGTGA. This CDR3 comprises 13 residues. This CDR3 is CASSESTGGEAFF. Here the CDR3 DNA reads TGTGCCAGCAGCGAGTCCACAGGCGGAGAAGCTTTCTTT.

This clonotype was observed many times. This rearrangement joins TRBV27 to TRBJ2-7; D might be TRBD2 (6 bases). Trimming stripped 3 bases from V and 7 bases from J, with 10 bases between. CDR1 is MNHEY and CDR2 is SMNVEV in the germline V gene (reference sequence). This CDR3 has 12 amino acids. The CDR3 region is CASSFSGREQYF. In DNA, the CDR3 is TGTGCCAGCAGTTTCTCTGGGAGGGAGCAGTACTTC.

This clonotype has at least ten counts. The CDR3 DNA reads TGCAGCGTTGACGGGCTAGCCGGGGAGCTGTTTTTT. It encodes CSVDGLAGELFF. This chain uses TRBV29-1 with TRBJ2-2; no clear D gene. CDR3 length: 12 residues. V lost 3 bases, J lost 6 bases, and 8 bases lay in between. Per the germline V gene, CDR1 is SQVTM and CDR2 is ANQGSEA.

This clonotype has a handful of counts. The V and J genes are TRBV9 and TRBJ2-7; 9 nucleotides match TRBD1. V dropped 3 bases and J dropped 3; count of bases not matched to a gene: 7. CDR3 length equals 15 residues. Germline V gene lookup returns CDR1 SGDLS and CDR2 YYNGEE. CDR3 amino acids: CASSARSTGGYEQYF. The CDR3, as DNA: TGTGCCAGCAGCGCCCGATCGACAGGGGGCTACGAGCAGTACTTC.